This T cell receptor beta chain was profiled in a study of human T cells and chemical hapten exposure. Specified time point: pre-sensitization, week 0. As to treatment: therapeutic diphenylcyclopropenone sensitization with weekly scalp DPC. The sample holds many counts of this clonotype. The antigen is undetermined. Study observations and caveats: Controls had significantly fewer large CDR3 similarity clusters than were formed by expanded TCRs.

A single record per CDR3 protein comes from TCRdb applying MiXCR to the RACE reads. The data show more than 300,000 distinct CDR3 sequences, around 5.5% seen once. Trimming stripped 1 base from V and 4 bases from J, with 4 bases between. From germline, CDR1 is LGHDT and CDR2 YNNKEL (reference sequence). The CDR3 length is 12 residues. The TCR was taken from a woman in her late teens or twenties with alopecia areata. Some clones in this sample may be carry-over from other donors' samples. The sample in question was whole blood, obtained in connection with sensitization to the hapten diphenylcyclopropenone (DPC). This chain joins TRBV3-1 and TRBJ1-1, with unresolved D. This CDR3 reads CASSQAVTEAFF. The CDR3, as DNA: TGTGCCAGCAGCCAAGCGGTCACTGAAGCTTTCTTT.